This paragraph covers one TCR beta chain sequence. What it recognizes is unknown. This CDR3 fails to terminate in the conserved phenylalanine or tryptophan, so it likely reflects a read error. The template was RNA from unsorted bulk tissue. This record belongs to a study of tumor and adjacent non-tumor tissue in lung cancer. General study points: Tumor tissue had significantly higher TCR diversity than normal lung.

The germline CDR1 and CDR2 sequences are SGHAT and FQDESV (reference sequence). CDR3 size: 16 residues. V was shortened by 2 bases and J by 3 bases, with 17 bases between the two germline ends. TCRbeta libraries were built with three rounds of nested PCR, modified from ARM-PCR. TCRdb redid the calling of the multiplex PCR reads with MiXCR, one entry per CDR3 protein. The profile covers about 80,000 distinct CDR3 sequences, with 75% to 90% appearing a single time and roughly 13% taken by the ten largest. The chain joins TRBV11-1 to TRBJ2-7, with D possibly TRBD1 on 6 matching bases. The sample consisted of lung tumor tissue. The TCR originated in a woman aged 45 to 65 with non-small cell lung cancer. For the CDR3, the DNA is TGTGCCAGCAGCTTATGTCAGGACAGCGCCTTCTACGAGCAGTACTAC. This sequence encodes CASSLCQDSAFYEQYY.